The present T cell receptor beta chain was sequenced within a study of T cells in Graves' hyperthyroidism and ophthalmopathy. Study-level points and caveats: Ophthalmopathy prediction by the model preceded onset by a median roughly 6 months. Stable hyperthyroidism and ophthalmopathy were separated using 13 V-J signatures.

For this clonotype: Its antigen remains unidentified. This may arise from a read error, as a much more abundant clone is one base away.

The investigators amplified TCR beta CDR3 regions from RNA transcripts. Primed by the HTBI set, a first-round RT-PCR was run on the TCR CDR3. From the multiplex PCR reads, TCRdb called clonotypes with MiXCR, one entry per CDR3 protein. The table lists roughly 400,000 distinct CDR3 sequences, around 16% of them singletons. Exclusion of a patient resulted from uncontrolled infection, other autoimmune disease, pregnancy or lactation. PBMCs stemmed from under 11 ml fresh peripheral blood. Germline V gives CDR1 MDHEN, CDR2 SYDVKM. This CDR3 comprises 16 residues. The sequenced sample was blood. The chain has TRBV28 and TRBJ1-6; TRBD1 aligns across 8 bases. The sequence was collected from a woman aged 18-30 years with Graves' hyperthyroidism that later progressed to Graves' ophthalmopathy. Here the CDR3 DNA reads TGTGCCAGCAATGAGGACAGGGCGAGCTATAATTCATCCCTCCACTTT. Amino acids: CASNEDRASYNSSLHF.